This T cell receptor beta chain was retrieved from a study of vaccination and CD4 T cells after COVID-19. Across the study: Convalescent cases comprised 9 or 10 mild and one severe, all SARS-CoV-2 positive by nasal swab PCR. A vaccine, either BNT162b2 or mRNA-1273, was given to participants in two doses. The post-COVID samples were taken a median roughly 94 days after diagnosis, anywhere from 35 to 161.

The CDR3 consists of 13 residues. Germline loops: CDR1 MNHEY, CDR2 SMNVEV (reference sequence). V lost 2 bases, J lost 3 bases, and 8 bases lay in between. Comment on this clonotype: Its antigen is undetermined.

Sequencing of DNA taken from cultured CD4+ T cells relied on the Oncomine TCR Beta short-read assay. TCRdb itself ran the PCR reads through MiXCR, one entry per CDR3 protein. The table lists about 10,000 distinct CDR3 sequences, 60% to 75% of them singletons. Treatment meaning: approximately 10-day PBMC culture with coronavirus spike peptide pools or control peptides (ViraFEST assay). ViraFEST grew antigen-specific T cells using peptide pools, then sequenced TCRs. The chain has TRBV27 and TRBJ2-7; D gene uncertain. The sample comprised CD4+ T cells from blood, cultured in vitro. This clonotype was obtained from a human donor who had recovered from COVID-19. DNA of the CDR3: TGTGCCAGCAGTTTACTAGGAAACTACGAGCAGTACTTC. Translating gives CASSLLGNYEQYF.